The 29 T cell receptor beta chains presented below share a single source sample, sequenced in a study of blood T cell repertoires in COVID-19. Clones were read by immunoSEQ multiplex PCR, and TCRdb kept only the in-frame ones, dropping some. This repertoire shows approximately 140,000 clones, approximately 78% found once; its top ten account for approximately 14%. Sequenced input: peripheral blood. The source of these receptors is a human donor with acute or convalescent COVID-19. The donor label of this sample is uncertain.

The chain joins TRBV7-9 to TRBJ1-1; maybe TRBD1 (6 bases). V lost 4 bases and J lost 2, with 17 bases in between. The CDR3 totals 16 residues. Germline V gene data show CDR1 as SEHNR and CDR2 as FQNEAQ (reference sequence). The CDR3 reads CASSSGSRGINTEAFF. Here the CDR3 DNA reads TGTGCCAGCAGCTCGGGCTCGAGGGGGATCAACACTGAAGCTTTCTTT.

This chain links TRBV27 with TRBJ1-2, with a weak D call TRBD1 (5 bases). With 11 bases removed from V and 8 bases from J, the gap between germline ends came to 24 bases. CDR3 size: 14 residues. The germline CDR1 and CDR2 sequences are MNHEY and SMNVEV (reference sequence). The DNA for the CDR3 is TGTGCCGGAAGGGGAGGAATTAGGCTCGGGGGCTACACCTTC. This gives the protein CAGRGGIRLGGYTF.

This chain links TRBV18 with TRBJ2-1; 10 bases fit TRBD1. Unmatched junction bases numbered 3, after V lost 0 bases and J lost 4 bases. From germline, CDR1 is KGHSH and CDR2 LQKENI. The CDR3 runs to 16 residues. The CDR3 DNA is TGTGCCAGCTCACCACCGGGACAGGGGTCGTACAATGAGCAGTTCTTC. Translation: CASSPPGQGSYNEQFF.

The V call is TRBV7-2, the J call TRBJ2-1; D is possibly TRBD1 (6 bases). The CDR3 is made up of 15 amino acids. V was pared by 2 bases and J by 7 bases, with 15 bases between. Germline loops: CDR1 SGHTA, CDR2 FQGNSA. The DNA for the CDR3 is TGTGCCAGCAGCTTAAACAGGGATCGAACAAATGAGCAGTTCTTC. This translates into CASSLNRDRTNEQFF.

This clone showed up just once. The genes are TRBV3-1 (or the pseudogene TRBV3-2) and TRBJ2-1; perhaps TRBD2 as D (5 bases). This CDR3 is built from 13 residues. Germline V gene data show CDR1 as LGHDT and CDR2 as YNNKEL (reference sequence). Trimming cost V 4 bases and J 5 bases, with 9 bases left between them. CDR3 sequence reads: CASSPRGDNEQFF. CDR3 in DNA: TGTGCCAGCAGCCCCCGGGGAGACAATGAGCAGTTCTTC.

The chain carries TRBV5-1 and TRBJ1-2; D gene unclear. CDR3 length: 15 amino acids. Germline CDR1 SGHRS, CDR2 YFSETQ. V lost 0 bases, J lost 3 bases, and 12 bases lay in between. The CDR3 coding sequence is TGCGCCAGCAGCTTGGCCGGTCGGGAGGACTATGGCTACACCTTC. It yields the protein CASSLAGREDYGYTF. Full variable domain (rest looked up from reference TRBV5-1 and TRBJ1-2): KAGVTQTPRYLIKTRGQQVTLSCSPISGHRSVSWYQQTPGQGLQFLFEYFSETQRNKGNFPGRFSGRQFSNSRSEMNVSTLELGDSALYLCASSLAGREDYGYTFGSGTRLTVV.

The chain recombines TRBV27 with TRBJ1-2, with 8 bases lining up with TRBD1. Germline V lookup: CDR1 MNHEY, CDR2 SMNVEV (reference sequence). V trimming: 5 bases; J trimming: 8 bases; junction bases outside the gene matches: 7. This CDR3 is 13 amino acids long. In nucleotides, the CDR3 is TGTGCCAGCAGTCCACGGACAGGGCGAGGCTACACCTTC. It yields the protein CASSPRTGRGYTF.

This clone was found once. The chain links TRBV15 to TRBJ1-1; no clear D. The germline V gene encodes CDR1 LNHNV and CDR2 YYDKDF (reference sequence). V was cut by 1 base and J by 2 bases, with 11 bases left in between. The CDR3 covers 15 residues. Here the CDR3 DNA reads TGTGCCACCAGCAGAGTGATTGAGGGTAACACTGAAGCTTTCTTT. Protein product: CATSRVIEGNTEAFF.

The V gene is TRBV12-3 or TRBV12-4, the J gene TRBJ1-1; D is uncertain. V was clipped by 5 bases and J by 4 bases, with 11 bases between them. CDR3 size: 13 residues. CDR3 protein: CASSTIRGTEAFF. The CDR3 bases are TGTGCCAGCAGTACCATACGGGGCACTGAAGCTTTCTTT.

The chain uses TRBV7-9 and TRBJ1-1, with TRBD1 identical over 10 bases. The germline V gene has CDR1 SEHNR and CDR2 FQNEAQ (reference sequence). With 2 bases clipped from V and 1 base from J, the junction kept 10 bases outside the gene matches. The CDR3 contains 18 residues. CDR3: CASSLNFRQGAANTEAFF. Written as DNA, the CDR3 is TGTGCCAGCAGCTTAAACTTCCGACAGGGGGCAGCGAACACTGAAGCTTTCTTT.

The rearrangement joins TRBV5-4 to TRBJ1-1; D call uncertain. This CDR3 spans 15 amino acids. Trimming stripped 2 bases from V and 2 bases from J, with 13 bases between. The V gene's germline CDR1 is SGHNT and CDR2 YYREEE (reference sequence). The chain's CDR3 is CASSFRQAGNTEAFF. Here the CDR3 DNA reads TGTGCCAGCAGCTTCCGCCAGGCCGGAAACACTGAAGCTTTCTTT.

This chain uses TRBV3-1 (or the pseudogene TRBV3-2) with TRBJ1-2; a weak D match, TRBD1 (5 bases). This CDR3 is built from 13 residues. The germline gives CDR1 LGHDT, CDR2 YNNKEL (reference sequence). The ends were cut back, 3 bases at V and 5 bases at J, with 10 bases in the middle. The CDR3 DNA reads TGTGCCAGCAGCCATTATGACAGATATGGCTACACCTTC. The encoded protein is CASSHYDRYGYTF.

This chain uses TRBV29-1 with TRBJ1-2; unclear D gene. Trimming took off 6 bases at V and 4 bases at J, with 12 bases between the two ends. This CDR3 comprises 12 residues. Germline V gene data show CDR1 as SQVTM and CDR2 as ANQGSEA. The CDR3 DNA is TGCAGCGTGGACTTAAGAGCCTATGGCTACACCTTC. As protein: CSVDLRAYGYTF.

The chain combines TRBV19 with TRBJ1-2, with 7 bases lining up with TRBD1. CDR1 is LNHDA and CDR2 is SQIVND in the germline V gene (reference sequence). This CDR3 is built from 15 residues. V shed 5 bases and J 8 bases; nucleotides not matched to a gene: 14. For the CDR3, the DNA is TGTGCCAGTAGTGCCCTGGGGACAGCCCCTGGGGGCTACACCTTC. As protein: CASSALGTAPGGYTF.

CDR3 coding DNA: TGCAGCGCTTCTTGGGCTGTCGAGGGCTACACCTTC. It encodes CSASWAVEGYTF. The chain carries TRBV29-1 and TRBJ1-2, with D hard to call. The germline V gene encodes CDR1 SQVTM and CDR2 ANQGSEA. Trimming shortened V by 7 bases and J by 8 bases, and 17 bases separated the two germline ends. CDR3 length: 12 residues.

V and J are TRBV11-2 and TRBJ2-3; 7 bases line up with TRBD2. Germline CDR1 and CDR2: SGHAT and FQNNGV. There are 14 residues in the CDR3. The V and J ends lost 3 bases and 5 bases, in that order; junction bases with no gene match: 5. For the CDR3, the DNA is TGTGCCAGCAGCTTGGGGGGGTCTGTAGATACGCAGTATTTT. The encoded protein is CASSLGGSVDTQYF.

This chain connects TRBV5-1 to TRBJ1-2, with D uncertain. The ends were cut back, 4 bases at V and 4 bases at J, with 14 bases in the middle. Looked up from germline, CDR1 is SGHRS and CDR2 is YFSETQ. The length of the CDR3 is 14 residues. For the CDR3, the DNA is TGCGCCAGCAGCCCACCGTCATCTAGCTATGGCTACACCTTC. Protein sequence: CASSPPSSSYGYTF.

The chain employs TRBV28 and TRBJ2-5, with D possibly matching TRBD2 (8 bases). CDR1 and CDR2 from the germline V gene are MDHEN and SYDVKM. The CDR3 loop spans 16 amino acids. The V and J ends lost 5 bases and 7 bases respectively, with 23 bases between them. This CDR3 reads CASSIRGGTAGRTQYF. CDR3 DNA: TGTGCCAGCAGTATTCGGGGGGGGACAGCTGGGAGGACCCAGTACTTC.

V is TRBV5-1 and J is TRBJ2-1, with a weak D call TRBD1 (6 bases). The CDR3 loop spans 17 amino acids. Trimming took 4 bases from V and 7 from J, leaving 24 bases between them. CDR1 is SGHRS and CDR2 is YFSETQ in the germline V gene. The CDR3 loop is CASSPYPATTGLNEQFF. The CDR3 DNA reads TGCGCCAGCAGCCCCTACCCCGCGACTACAGGGTTAAATGAGCAGTTCTTC.

For the CDR3, the DNA is TGTGCCAGCAGCCGACGACAGGGGGAGCAGTTCTTC. Residues: CASSRRQGEQFF. The gene calls are TRBV11-3 and TRBJ2-1; 8 bases are a match to TRBD1. Germline loops: CDR1 SGHNT, CDR2 YENEEA. V was pared by 5 bases and J by 10 bases, with 4 bases of the junction left unmatched. The CDR3 loop spans 12 amino acids.

V gene TRBV9 combines with J gene TRBJ2-3, with 10 bases lining up with TRBD1. The V and J ends lost 3 bases and 3 bases, in that order; junction bases with no gene match: 4. The germline V gene encodes CDR1 SGDLS and CDR2 YYNGEE. The CDR3 has 15 residues. CDR3 in DNA: TGTGCCAGCAGCGCCGGGGACAGGGGAACAGATACGCAGTATTTT. Its protein is CASSAGDRGTDTQYF.

The rearrangement joins TRBV7-6 to TRBJ1-6; 8 bases fit TRBD1. The germline gives CDR1 SGHVS, CDR2 FNYEAQ. Trimming took 4 bases from V and 4 from J; bases not matched to a gene: 3. The CDR3 loop spans 15 amino acids. CDR3 DNA: TGTGCCAGCAGCTACAGGACAGGGTATAATTCACCCCTCCACTTT. The encoded protein is CASSYRTGYNSPLHF.

The chain combines TRBV7-9 with TRBJ2-2; 9 nucleotides match TRBD1. Germline V gene lookup returns CDR1 SEHNR and CDR2 FQNEAQ (reference sequence). The length of the CDR3 is 14 residues. Germline trimming cut 5 bases from V and 5 bases from J; bases unmatched to any gene: 3. For the CDR3, the DNA is TGTGCCAGCAGCAGGGACAGGGTAACCGGGGAGCTGTTTTTT. It is translated as CASSRDRVTGELFF.

This chain joins TRBV2 and TRBJ1-4; 8 nucleotides agree with TRBD1. Germline lookup yields CDR1 SNHLY and CDR2 FYNNEI. V trimming: 5 bases; J trimming: 11 bases; junction bases outside the gene matches: 13. The length of the CDR3 is 15 residues. CDR3 nucleotides: TGTGCCAGCAGTTCTACCGGGACAGGTGTGTGGAAACTGTTTTTT. Translating it yields CASSSTGTGVWKLFF.

The V gene is TRBV6-5, the J gene TRBJ1-2; 11 nucleotides align to TRBD1. Looked up from germline, CDR1 is MNHEY and CDR2 is SVGAGI. This CDR3 is built from 14 residues. Trimming at V came to 6 bases and at J to 8 bases, leaving 8 bases not matched to a gene. This chain's CDR3 is CASRPGQGAGGYTF. CDR3 in DNA: TGTGCCAGCAGACCAGGACAGGGGGCTGGAGGCTACACCTTC.

There are a few counts of this clone. The genes are TRBV5-1 and TRBJ1-2; no clear D gene. With 4 bases removed from V and 8 bases from J, the gap between germline ends came to 18 bases. Germline CDR1 SGHRS, CDR2 YFSETQ. CDR3 length: 14 amino acids. The chain's CDR3 is CASSAPEGRSGYTF. CDR3 DNA sequence: TGCGCCAGCAGCGCACCTGAGGGCAGGTCAGGCTACACCTTC.

The chain uses TRBV7-2 and TRBJ2-7; 8 bases fit TRBD1. The CDR3 is 15 amino acids. V lost 5 bases, J lost 4 bases, and 10 bases stayed unmatched. CDR1 and CDR2 from the germline V gene are SGHTA and FQGNSA. CDR3 sequence: CASSPDRGAPYEQYF. CDR3 DNA sequence: TGTGCCAGCAGCCCCGACAGGGGCGCCCCATACGAGCAGTACTTC. Drawing the rest from reference TRBV7-2 and TRBJ2-7, the complete variable domain is GAGVSQSPSNKVTEKGKDVELRCDPISGHTALYWYRQSLGQGLEFLIYFQGNSAPDKSGLPSDRFSAERTGGSVSTLTIQRTQQEDSAVYLCASSPDRGAPYEQYFGPGTRLTVT.

This chain uses TRBV19 with TRBJ2-4; D is ambiguous. Germline CDR1 is LNHDA and CDR2 is SQIVND (reference sequence). V lost 3 bases, J lost 3 bases, and 15 bases lay in between. The CDR3 has 16 residues. CDR3 protein: CASSMRQAGSKNIQYF. The CDR3 bases are TGTGCCAGTAGTATGCGTCAGGCAGGTAGCAAAAACATTCAGTACTTC.

This sequence joins TRBV7-9 and TRBJ1-1, with 7 positions matching TRBD1. This CDR3 region has 15 residues. The V and J ends lost 5 bases and 0 bases, in that order; junction bases with no gene match: 6. CDR1 SEHNR and CDR2 FQNEAQ come from the germline V gene (reference sequence). This chain's CDR3 is CASSTRTGLNTEAFF. The CDR3 DNA reads TGTGCCAGCAGCACCCGGACAGGACTGAACACTGAAGCTTTCTTT.